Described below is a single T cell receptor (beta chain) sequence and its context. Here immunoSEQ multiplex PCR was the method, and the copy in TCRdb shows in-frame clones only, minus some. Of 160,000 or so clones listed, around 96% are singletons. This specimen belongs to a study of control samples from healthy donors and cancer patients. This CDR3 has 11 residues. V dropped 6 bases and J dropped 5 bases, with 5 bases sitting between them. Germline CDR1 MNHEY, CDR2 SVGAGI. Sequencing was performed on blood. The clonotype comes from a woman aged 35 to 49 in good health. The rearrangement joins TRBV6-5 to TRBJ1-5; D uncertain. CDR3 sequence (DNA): TGTGCCAGCAGGAGGGATCAGCCCCAGCATTTT. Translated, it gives CASRRDQPQHF.